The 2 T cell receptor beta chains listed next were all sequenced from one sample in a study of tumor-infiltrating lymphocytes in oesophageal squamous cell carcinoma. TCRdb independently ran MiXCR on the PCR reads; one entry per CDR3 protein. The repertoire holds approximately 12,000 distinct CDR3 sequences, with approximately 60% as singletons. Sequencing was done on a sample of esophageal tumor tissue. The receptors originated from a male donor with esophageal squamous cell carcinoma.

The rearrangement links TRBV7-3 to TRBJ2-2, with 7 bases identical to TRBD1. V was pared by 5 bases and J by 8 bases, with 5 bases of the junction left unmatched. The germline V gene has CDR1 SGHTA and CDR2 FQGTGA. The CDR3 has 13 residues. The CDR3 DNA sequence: TGTGCCAGCAGCGCCCAGGGGGTAGGGGAGCTGTTTTTT. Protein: CASSAQGVGELFF.

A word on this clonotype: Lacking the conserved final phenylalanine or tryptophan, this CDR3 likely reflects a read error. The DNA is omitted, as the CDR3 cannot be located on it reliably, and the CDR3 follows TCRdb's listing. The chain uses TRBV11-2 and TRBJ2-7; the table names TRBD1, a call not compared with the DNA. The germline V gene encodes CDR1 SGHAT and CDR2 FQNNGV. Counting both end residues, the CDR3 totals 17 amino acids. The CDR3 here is CASSLGPTGSYEQYFGS.